The rows below give T cell receptor beta chains drawn from one sample of a study of cytotoxic CD8 clonotypes in ibrutinib-treated CLL. Only in-frame clones appear in the TCRdb table, and some are missing; sequencing was by immunoSEQ multiplex PCR. The sample lists about 39,000 clones; 65% to 70% were seen once. The sequences come from PBMCs, collected at disease progression, from a patient treated with ibrutinib. These receptors originate from a human donor with chronic lymphocytic leukemia. Both conserved end residues are part of each CDR3. A D gene is named only where the DNA matches it firmly. Expanded clones get a size class; other rows say once, few or many, or leave the size out.

V: TRBV19
size: NA
D: NA
J: TRBJ1-2
DNA: TGTGCCAGTACCGGGCACAAGGACCGAGGCTACACCTTC
CDR3: CASTGHKDRGYTF

V: TRBV5-4
size: few
D: NA
J: TRBJ1-2
DNA: TGTGCCAGCAGACGGGACCGTTCCTATGGCTACACCTTC
CDR3: CASRRDRSYGYTF

V: TRBV11-2
size: NA
D: NA
J: TRBJ2-1
DNA: TGTGCCAGCAGCTTATTAGGTTTCGAAGCAAATGAGCAGTTCTTC
CDR3: CASSLLGFEANEQFF

V: TRBV11-3
size: once
D: TRBD1
J: TRBJ1-4
DNA: TGTGCCAGCAGCTCCAGGGGGAGAGGGGAAAAACTGTTTTTT
CDR3: CASSSRGRGEKLFF

V: TRBV27
size: NA
D: NA
J: TRBJ1-5
DNA: TGTGCCAGCAGACAAGCCCAGCCCCAGCATTTT
CDR3: CASRQAQPQHF

V: TRBV9
size: NA
D: NA
J: TRBJ2-5
DNA: TGTGCCAGCAGCATGCGTGGGTTACAAGAGACCCAGTACTTC
CDR3: CASSMRGLQETQYF

V: TRBV19
size: NA
D: TRBD2
J: TRBJ2-1
DNA: TGTGCCAGTAGTATATTAGCGGGAGGGGCCTACAATGAGCAGTTCTTC
CDR3: CASSILAGGAYNEQFF

V: TRBV30
size: NA
D: NA
J: TRBJ1-1
DNA: TGTGCCTGGAGTGTCACCACTCTTGAAGCTTTCTTT
CDR3: CAWSVTTLEAFF

V: TRBV10-3
size: few
D: TRBD1
J: TRBJ2-5
DNA: TGTGCCATCAGTCAGGGGGCAGGAGAGACCCAGTACTTC
CDR3: CAISQGAGETQYF

V: TRBV27
size: NA
D: TRBD1
J: TRBJ2-1
DNA: TGTGCCAGCAGTTCACCAACCGGGACAGGGACTGAGCAGTTCTTC
CDR3: CASSSPTGTGTEQFF

V: TRBV19
size: few
D: TRBD1
J: TRBJ1-2
DNA: TGTGCCAGTAGTCATCCCCGGGACAGTAACTATGGCTACACCTTC
CDR3: CASSHPRDSNYGYTF

V: TRBV2
size: NA
D: NA
J: TRBJ2-5
DNA: TGTGCCAGCAGTCCCGACGCTGATCGGACCCAGTACTTC
CDR3: CASSPDADRTQYF

V: TRBV6-6
size: NA
D: NA
J: TRBJ2-1
DNA: TGTGCCAGCAGTCGATTAAGCGGAAGCTCCTACAATGAGCAGTTCTTC
CDR3: CASSRLSGSSYNEQFF

V: TRBV7-6
size: NA
D: TRBD1
J: TRBJ2-5
DNA: TGTGCCAGCAGCTCCGGGACAGGGGAAGAGACCCAGTACTTC
CDR3: CASSSGTGEETQYF

V: TRBV7-8
size: once
D: TRBD1
J: TRBJ2-1
DNA: TGTGCCAGCAGCTTAGTTAGGGGACAGGGAGGGGGTGAGCAGTTCTTC
CDR3: CASSLVRGQGGGEQFF

V: TRBV28
size: NA
D: NA
J: TRBJ2-7
DNA: TGTGCCAGCATTGGCGTGTGGTCCTACGAGCAGTACTTC
CDR3: CASIGVWSYEQYF

V: TRBV6-5
size: NA
D: NA
J: TRBJ1-5
DNA: TGTGCCAGCAGAAAACTGGACGGGAGCAATCAGCCCCAGCATTTT
CDR3: CASRKLDGSNQPQHF

V: TRBV28
size: NA
D: TRBD1
J: TRBJ1-4
DNA: TGTGCCAGCACCCTAACGGGACAGGGCAACGAAAAACTGTTTTTT
CDR3: CASTLTGQGNEKLFF

V: TRBV6-5
size: NA
D: TRBD2
J: TRBJ2-5
DNA: TGTGCCAGCGGTCGGGAGGGACCGATGCAGTACTTC
CDR3: CASGREGPMQYF

V: TRBV7-9
size: NA
D: TRBD1
J: TRBJ2-5
DNA: TGTGCCAGCAGCCCTAGACAGGGGGAGGAGACCCAGTACTTC
CDR3: CASSPRQGEETQYF

V: TRBV15
size: NA
D: TRBD2
J: TRBJ2-5
DNA: TGTGCCACCAGCTCCTCCCTAGCGGCCCAAGAGACCCAGTACTTC
CDR3: CATSSSLAAQETQYF

V: TRBV11-3
size: once
D: NA
J: TRBJ2-1
DNA: TGTGCCAGCAGCTCCTACCGACGGTGGGATGAGCAGTTCTTC
CDR3: CASSSYRRWDEQFF

V: TRBV30
size: NA
D: NA
J: TRBJ1-6
DNA: TGTGCCTGGAGTGCGGGAGCACCCCTCCACTTT
CDR3: CAWSAGAPLHF

V: TRBV4-2
size: once
D: NA
J: TRBJ2-1
DNA: TGTGCCAGCAGCCAAGAAAGGGTCGATGAGCAGTTCTTC
CDR3: CASSQERVDEQFF

V: TRBV7-3
size: NA
D: NA
J: TRBJ2-3
DNA: TGTGCCAGCAGCTTAAGCCGCGGGACTAGCACAGATACGCAGTATTTT
CDR3: CASSLSRGTSTDTQYF

V: TRBV18
size: few
D: TRBD2
J: TRBJ2-5
DNA: TGTGCCAGCTCACCACCGACTAGCGGAGCCCAAGAGACCCAGTACTTC
CDR3: CASSPPTSGAQETQYF

V: TRBV4-2
size: NA
D: NA
J: TRBJ1-2
DNA: TGTGCCAGCAGCCAAGATCGAGGAGGTCTGGGCTACACCTTC
CDR3: CASSQDRGGLGYTF

V: TRBV7-8
size: NA
D: NA
J: TRBJ1-6
DNA: TGTGCCAGCAGCTTAGAGTTGGCAGGGCGTAATTCACCCCTCCACTTT
CDR3: CASSLELAGRNSPLHF

V: TRBV11-2
size: NA
D: NA
J: TRBJ1-2
DNA: TGTGCCAGCAGCGGGAGTTCACTGTCCCCCTATGGCTACACCTTC
CDR3: CASSGSSLSPYGYTF

V: TRBV9
size: once
D: TRBD2
J: TRBJ2-5
DNA: TGTGCCAGCAGCGTAGATCCTAGCGGGGGAGAGACCCAGTACTTC
CDR3: CASSVDPSGGETQYF

V: TRBV29-1
size: once
D: TRBD2
J: TRBJ2-6
DNA: TGCAGCGTTGTATTTACTAGCGGGACTGGGGCCAACGTCCTGACTTTC
CDR3: CSVVFTSGTGANVLTF

V: TRBV11-3
size: NA
D: TRBD2
J: TRBJ2-7
DNA: TGTGCCAGCAGCTTAGTAGGCGTTAGCGGGAGAGTATCCTACGAGCAGTACTTC
CDR3: CASSLVGVSGRVSYEQYF

V: TRBV10-1
size: NA
D: NA
J: TRBJ1-1
DNA: TGCGCCAGCAGCGCGTCCAGTGGGAACACTGAAGCTTTCTTT
CDR3: CASSASSGNTEAFF

V: TRBV11-2
size: NA
D: NA
J: TRBJ2-3
DNA: TGTGCCAGCAGCCGAGGGTGGGGCCGGGGAGATACGCAGTATTTT
CDR3: CASSRGWGRGDTQYF

V: TRBV7-6
size: NA
D: NA
J: TRBJ2-2
DNA: TGTGCCAGCAGCCATCGCGGGACCGGGGAGCTGTTTTTT
CDR3: CASSHRGTGELFF

V: TRBV10-2
size: NA
D: NA
J: TRBJ2-1
DNA: TGCGCCAGCACAACGGGGGCTAGGTATGAGCAGTTCTTC
CDR3: CASTTGARYEQFF